The 29 T cell receptor beta chains in this list originate from one sample, sequenced in a study of T cell repertoires in cytomegalovirus infection. TCRdb reprocessed the reads with MiXCR, giving one entry per CDR3 protein. The sample holds roughly 280,000 distinct CDR3 sequences, roughly 10% seen once. The sequenced material came from PBMCs. The origin of the receptors is a human donor in good health (CMV status not recorded). Some clones in this sample may be carry-over from other donors' samples.

V is TRBV6-5 and J is TRBJ1-3; D not certain. The V end was cut by 7 bases, the J end by 2 bases, with 6 bases between. Per the germline V gene, CDR1 is MNHEY and CDR2 is SVGAGI. The CDR3 has 12 amino acids. The CDR3 loop is CASTSTGNTIYF. The CDR3, as DNA: TGTGCCAGCACCAGCACTGGAAACACCATATATTTT.

The chain carries TRBV19 and TRBJ2-1, with 7 bases fitting TRBD2. The CDR3 extends over 16 amino acids. The germline V gene has CDR1 LNHDA and CDR2 SQIVND (reference sequence). Trimming took 7 bases from V and 5 from J; bases not matched to a gene: 14. CDR3 sequence (DNA): TGTGCCAGTACCTCGATTCGGGGGGAGAGGAACAATGAGCAGTTCTTC. This codes for CASTSIRGERNNEQFF. Drawing the rest from reference TRBV19 and TRBJ2-1, the complete variable domain is DGGITQSPKYLFRKEGQNVTLSCEQNLNHDAMYWYRQDPGQGLRLIYYSQIVNDFQKGDIAEGYSVSREKKESFPLTVTSAQKNPTAFYLCASTSIRGERNNEQFFGPGTRLTVL.

This clonotype appeared many times. The chain recombines TRBV7-2 with TRBJ1-2, with D hard to call. CDR3 length equals 13 residues. V was pared by 7 bases and J by 4 bases, with 13 bases between. CDR1 is SGHTA and CDR2 is FQGNSA in the germline V gene. CDR3: CASTFVGLYGYTF. In nucleotides, the CDR3 is TGTGCCAGCACCTTCGTCGGCCTCTATGGCTACACCTTC.

This chain connects TRBV28 to TRBJ2-7; D call uncertain. Trimming pared 5 bases from V and 3 bases from J, leaving 14 bases between. This CDR3 has 14 residues. Germline CDR1 and CDR2: MDHEN and SYDVKM. The CDR3 DNA sequence: TGTGCCAGCAGTCCCTCACCCGGCCACTACGAGCAGTACTTC. Its translation: CASSPSPGHYEQYF.

This clonotype was recorded many times. This rearrangement joins TRBV7-2 to TRBJ2-5, with 7 bases aligning to TRBD2. Germline values: CDR1 SGHTA, CDR2 FQGNSA. This CDR3 is 15 amino acids long. With V trimmed by 5 bases and J by 2 bases, 8 bases remained unmatched. The chain's CDR3 is CASSQAAGSQETQYF. The CDR3 nucleotides are TGTGCCAGCAGCCAAGCAGCGGGATCACAAGAGACCCAGTACTTC.

There are many counts of this clonotype. CDR3 amino acids: CASSQGQGAVPGYTF. In nucleotides, the CDR3 is TGTGCCAGCAGCCAAGGACAGGGGGCGGTTCCTGGCTACACCTTC. The V and J genes are TRBV7-2 and TRBJ1-2; 11 bases agree with TRBD1. Germline V gene data show CDR1 as SGHTA and CDR2 as FQGNSA. This CDR3 has 15 amino acids. The trim removed 5 bases at V and 7 bases at J, leaving 9 bases unmatched.

The rearrangement joins TRBV7-2 to TRBJ1-2; no clear D gene. The V gene's germline CDR1 is SGHTA and CDR2 FQGNSA. The length of the CDR3 is 14 residues. V gave up 1 base and J gave up 4 bases, with 10 bases separating them. The CDR3 coding sequence is TGTGCCAGCAGCTTAGATACCCTTGGCTATGGCTACACCTTC. It is translated as CASSLDTLGYGYTF.

There are many counts of this clonotype. The V call is TRBV4-1, the J call TRBJ2-3, with 8 bases identical to TRBD2. Trimming took 1 base from V and 2 from J; bases not matched to a gene: 5. Germline V gene data show CDR1 as MGHRA and CDR2 as YSYEKL. This CDR3 is 16 amino acids long. The CDR3: CASSQGTSRATDTQYF. The CDR3 nucleotides read TGCGCCAGCAGCCAAGGGACTAGCAGAGCCACAGATACGCAGTATTTT.

This clonotype has just a few counts. The chain carries TRBV5-1 and TRBJ1-1; D ambiguous. Germline V gives CDR1 SGHRS, CDR2 YFSETQ. The CDR3 spans 12 residues. Trimming removed 2 bases from V and 5 bases from J, with 7 bases in between. The CDR3 DNA sequence: TGCGCCAGCAGCTTCGGGAAGACTGAAGCTTTCTTT. Encoded protein: CASSFGKTEAFF.

This chain links TRBV7-8 with TRBJ1-5; D is unclear. Trimming stripped 2 bases from V and 5 bases from J, with 16 bases between. In germline, CDR1 is SGHVS, CDR2 FQNEAQ. This CDR3 is built from 16 residues. The CDR3 DNA follows: TGTGCCAGCAGCTTATTTCAGGTGACGGACTATCAGCCCCAGCATTTT. Protein sequence: CASSLFQVTDYQPQHF.

In its sample, this clonotype was seen a few times. The chain is built from TRBV7-8 and TRBJ2-5, with D perhaps assigned TRBD1 or TRBD2 (5 bases each). The V gene lost 5 bases and the J gene lost 1 base, with 11 bases spanning the gap. This CDR3 has 14 residues. In germline, CDR1 is SGHVS, CDR2 FQNEAQ. The CDR3 nucleotides are TGTGCCAGCAGCCGAGGGACCGTCCAAGAGACCCAGTACTTC. It specifies CASSRGTVQETQYF.

This clonotype was seen a few times. V gene TRBV6-2 or TRBV6-3 combines with J gene TRBJ1-6, with D perhaps TRBD1 (6 bases). Germline values: CDR1 MNHEY, CDR2 SVGEGT. Trimming shortened V by 2 bases and J by 7 bases, and 18 bases separated the two germline ends. The length of the CDR3 is 17 residues. The chain's CDR3 is CASSYTPRTVQNSPLHF. For the CDR3, the DNA is TGTGCCAGCAGTTACACTCCCCGGACAGTCCAGAATTCACCCCTCCACTTT.

This chain joins TRBV7-2 and TRBJ2-7, with D perhaps TRBD1 (6 bases). Germline-derived CDR1 and CDR2 are SGHTA and FQGNSA. The CDR3 contains 15 residues. V was shortened by 1 base and J by 3 bases, with 13 bases between the two germline ends. The CDR3 DNA follows: TGTGCCAGCAGCTTAGGGGTTGGGGGCTACTACGAGCAGTACTTC. Its protein product is CASSLGVGGYYEQYF.

This clonotype was picked up a small number of times. The chain couples TRBV7-2 to TRBJ2-1; tentatively, D is TRBD1 or TRBD2 (6 bases each). Trimming left V 1 base short and J 4 bases short, with 14 bases between. The germline gives CDR1 SGHTA, CDR2 FQGNSA. The CDR3 has 16 amino acids. The CDR3 loop is CASSLVRGGGYNEQFF. Here the CDR3 DNA reads TGTGCCAGCAGCTTAGTTAGAGGGGGAGGTTACAATGAGCAGTTCTTC.

The table lists this clonotype with many counts. The V gene is TRBV12-3 or TRBV12-4, the J gene TRBJ2-5; 8 nucleotides line up with TRBD2. The length of the CDR3 is 14 residues. V was clipped by 7 bases and J by 2 bases; unmatched bases: 6. The DNA of the CDR3 is TGTGCCAGCACCACCGGACTAGCTCAAGAGACCCAGTACTTC. It translates to CASTTGLAQETQYF.

This clonotype was seen only a few times. J is TRBJ2-7 and V is TRBV7-2; 10 bases line up with TRBD1. This CDR3 is 15 amino acids long. Germline CDR1 reads SGHTA; CDR2 reads FQGNSA. The V gene end was trimmed by 5 bases and the J gene end by 6 bases; junction bases not matched to a gene: 10. CDR3 nucleotides: TGTGCCAGCAGCGCCTCCGACAGGGGGCTTGCCGAGCAGTACTTC. Translating it yields CASSASDRGLAEQYF.

In its sample, this clonotype was seen many times. This chain uses TRBV7-6 with TRBJ1-1; D is unresolved. With 8 bases removed from V and 4 bases from J, the gap between germline ends came to 17 bases. Per germline, CDR1 SGHVS and CDR2 FNYEAQ. CDR3 length: 14 amino acids. The DNA for the CDR3 is TGTGCCAGCCAAAGCGGGTCGGGAATCACTGAAGCTTTCTTT. This translates into CASQSGSGITEAFF. The complete variable domain, with remaining parts taken from reference TRBV7-6 and TRBJ1-1, reads GAGVSQSPRYKVTKRGQDVALRCDPISGHVSLYWYRQALGQGPEFLTYFNYEAQQDKSGLPNDRFSAERPEGSISTLTIQRTEQRDSAMYRCASQSGSGITEAFFGQGTRLTVV.

This chain joins TRBV20-1 and TRBJ2-1, with D possibly matching TRBD2 (6 bases). Germline V lookup: CDR1 DFQATT, CDR2 SNEGSKA (reference sequence). The CDR3 sequence is 15 residues long. The V end lost 2 bases, the J end lost 2 bases, and 13 bases lay between the germline ends. The CDR3 DNA follows: TGCAGTGCTAGAAGGGAAGGCGGGGCCTACAATGAGCAGTTCTTC. Protein product: CSARREGGAYNEQFF.

The rearrangement uses TRBV2 and TRBJ2-7, with 8 bases fitting TRBD1. The junction had 6 bases not matched to a gene; V was cut back by 9 bases and J by 5 bases. CDR3 length: 12 amino acids. The germline gives CDR1 SNHLY, CDR2 FYNNEI. CDR3 region: CASTGGRDEQYF. CDR3 nucleotide sequence: TGTGCCAGTACAGGGGGGCGGGACGAGCAGTACTTC.

This clonotype was seen repeatedly, ten times or more. V gene TRBV7-2 combines with J gene TRBJ2-2, with D unclear. Deletions cut 5 bases from V and 6 bases from J, with 4 bases between. Per the germline V gene, CDR1 is SGHTA and CDR2 is FQGNSA. The CDR3 runs 11 residues. Written as DNA, the CDR3 is TGTGCCAGCAGCCGCTCCGGGGAGCTGTTTTTT. It translates to CASSRSGELFF.

This clonotype was found many times. V gene TRBV7-2 combines with J gene TRBJ2-5; 9 bases are a match to TRBD2. V lost 2 bases and J lost 3; bases outside the gene matches: 7. The CDR3 covers 16 residues. CDR1 is SGHTA and CDR2 is FQGNSA in the germline V gene. In DNA form, the CDR3 reads TGTGCCAGCAGCTTAATGGAACTAGCGGGCAAAGAGACCCAGTACTTC. Amino acids: CASSLMELAGKETQYF. The whole variable domain, filled in from reference TRBV7-2 and TRBJ2-5, reads GAGVSQSPSNKVTEKGKDVELRCDPISGHTALYWYRQSLGQGLEFLIYFQGNSAPDKSGLPSDRFSAERTGGSVSTLTIQRTQQEDSAVYLCASSLMELAGKETQYFGPGTRLLVL.

This clonotype came up many times. V and J are TRBV12-3 or TRBV12-4 and TRBJ1-5, with D hard to call. The CDR3 is 13 amino acids. V lost 3 bases to trimming and J lost 6 bases, with 9 bases between them. CDR3: CASSFVRAQPQHF. The DNA of the CDR3 is TGTGCCAGCAGTTTCGTACGGGCTCAGCCCCAGCATTTT.

This clonotype was recorded many times. V and J are TRBV19 and TRBJ1-5, with D possibly being TRBD1 (6 bases). Trimming removed 6 bases from V and 9 bases from J, with 18 bases in between. Looked up from germline, CDR1 is LNHDA and CDR2 is SQIVND (reference sequence). This CDR3 spans 14 amino acids. The CDR3 sequence: CASRGGGNLRPQHF. The CDR3 DNA reads TGTGCCAGTAGAGGAGGGGGAAATTTACGGCCCCAGCATTTT.

This clonotype was detected only a few times. The chain joins TRBV23-1 to TRBJ2-5; the match to TRBD1 covers 8 bases. TRBV23-1 belongs to the ORF category, with a function that is uncertain. The CDR3 covers 15 residues. V trimming: 1 base; J trimming: 3 bases; junction bases outside the gene matches: 4. CDR3 nucleotide sequence: TGCGCCAGCAGTCAATTCCAGGACAGGGAAGAGACCCAGTACTTC. Protein: CASSQFQDREETQYF.

This clonotype was recorded many times. The chain carries TRBV7-2 and TRBJ1-1, with a weak D call TRBD1 (6 bases). The germline V and J ends were trimmed by 6 bases and 7 bases, with 18 bases remaining between them. There are 14 residues in the CDR3. Per germline, CDR1 SGHTA and CDR2 FQGNSA. The CDR3 region is CASRPRTDTIEAFF. The CDR3 DNA sequence: TGTGCCAGCAGACCGAGGACAGACACAATTGAAGCTTTCTTT.

Many counts were recorded for this clonotype. The chain is built from TRBV11-2 and TRBJ2-1; TRBD2 matches at 9 bases. The germline V gene has CDR1 SGHAT and CDR2 FQNNGV. V gave up 4 bases and J gave up 0 bases; unmatched junction bases: 4. The CDR3 is 16 amino acids. This chain's CDR3 is CASSSTTSGSYNEQFF. As DNA, the CDR3 is TGTGCCAGCAGCTCGACGACTAGCGGCTCCTACAATGAGCAGTTCTTC.

This clonotype showed up many times. The DNA for the CDR3 is TGTGCCAGCAGTTACTCCGTGACTGAAGCTTTCTTT. This sequence encodes CASSYSVTEAFF. J is TRBJ1-1 and V is TRBV6-2 or TRBV6-3; D is unresolved. The V end was cut by 0 bases, the J end by 5 bases, with 4 bases between. This CDR3 is built from 12 residues. Germline assignment: CDR1 MNHEY and CDR2 SVGEGT.

This clonotype showed up just a few times. This chain joins TRBV7-9 and TRBJ2-3; weak D call: TRBD2 (5 bases). This CDR3 comprises 15 residues. Germline CDR1 SEHNR, CDR2 FQNEAQ (reference sequence). V lost 3 bases to trimming and J lost 0 bases, with 10 bases between them. The DNA of the CDR3 is TGTGCCAGCAGCTTCAGCGGATCTAGCACAGATACGCAGTATTTT. This codes for CASSFSGSSTDTQYF. The full variable domain, its missing parts supplied by reference TRBV7-9 and TRBJ2-3, is DTGVSQNPRHKITKRGQNVTFRCDPISEHNRLYWYRQTLGQGPEFLTYFQNEAQLEKSRLLSDRFSAERPKGSFSTLEIQRTEQGDSAMYLCASSFSGSSTDTQYFGPGTRLTVL.

This clonotype was recorded at least ten times. The V gene is TRBV7-9, the J gene TRBJ2-7, with TRBD1 matching over 9 bases. The CDR3 has 14 amino acids. Germline V gives CDR1 SEHNR, CDR2 FQNEAQ (reference sequence). V dropped 3 bases and J dropped 6; count of bases not matched to a gene: 6. CDR3 DNA sequence: TGTGCCAGCAGCTTGTCCGGGACAGGGCGCGAGCAGTACTTC. It translates to CASSLSGTGREQYF.